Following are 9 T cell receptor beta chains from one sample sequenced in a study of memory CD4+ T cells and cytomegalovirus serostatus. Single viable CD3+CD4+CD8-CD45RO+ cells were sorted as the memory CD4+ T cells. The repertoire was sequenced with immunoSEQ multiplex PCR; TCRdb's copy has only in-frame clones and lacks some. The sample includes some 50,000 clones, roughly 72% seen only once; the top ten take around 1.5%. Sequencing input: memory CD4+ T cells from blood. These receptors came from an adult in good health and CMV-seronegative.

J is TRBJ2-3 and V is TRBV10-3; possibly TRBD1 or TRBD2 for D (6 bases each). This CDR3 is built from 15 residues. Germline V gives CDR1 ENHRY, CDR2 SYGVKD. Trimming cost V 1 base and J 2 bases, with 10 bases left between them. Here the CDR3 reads CAISEWGDNTDTQYF. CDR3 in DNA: TGTGCCATCAGTGAGTGGGGGGACAACACAGATACGCAGTATTTT.

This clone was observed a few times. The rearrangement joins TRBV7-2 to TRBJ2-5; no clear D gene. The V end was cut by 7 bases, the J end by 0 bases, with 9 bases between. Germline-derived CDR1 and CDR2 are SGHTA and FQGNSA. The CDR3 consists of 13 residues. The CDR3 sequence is CASTPINQETQYF. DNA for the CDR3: TGTGCCAGCACCCCCATTAACCAAGAGACCCAGTACTTC.

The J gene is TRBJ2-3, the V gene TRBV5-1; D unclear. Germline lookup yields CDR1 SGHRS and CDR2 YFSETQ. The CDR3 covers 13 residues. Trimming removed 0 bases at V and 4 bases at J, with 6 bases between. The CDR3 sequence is CASSLATSDTQYF. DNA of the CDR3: TGCGCCAGCAGCTTGGCCACATCAGATACGCAGTATTTT. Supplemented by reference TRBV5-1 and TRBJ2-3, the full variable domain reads KAGVTQTPRYLIKTRGQQVTLSCSPISGHRSVSWYQQTPGQGLQFLFEYFSETQRNKGNFPGRFSGRQFSNSRSEMNVSTLELGDSALYLCASSLATSDTQYFGPGTRLTVL.

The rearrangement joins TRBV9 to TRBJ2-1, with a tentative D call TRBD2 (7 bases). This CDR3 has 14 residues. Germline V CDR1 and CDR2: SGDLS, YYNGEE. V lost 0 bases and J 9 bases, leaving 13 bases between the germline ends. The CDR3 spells CASSVVPGEGEQFF. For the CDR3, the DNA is TGTGCCAGCAGCGTAGTTCCAGGGGAGGGTGAGCAGTTCTTC.

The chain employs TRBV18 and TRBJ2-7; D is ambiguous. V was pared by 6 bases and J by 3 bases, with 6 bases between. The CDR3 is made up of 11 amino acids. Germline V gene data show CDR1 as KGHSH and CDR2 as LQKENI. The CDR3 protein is CASSWSYEQYF. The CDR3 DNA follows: TGTGCCAGCTCGTGGAGCTACGAGCAGTACTTC.

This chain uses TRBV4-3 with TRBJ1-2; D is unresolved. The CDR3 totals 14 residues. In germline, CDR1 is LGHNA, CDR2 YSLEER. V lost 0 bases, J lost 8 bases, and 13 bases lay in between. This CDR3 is CASSQDLDIGGYTF. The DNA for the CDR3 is TGCGCCAGCAGCCAAGATTTAGACATAGGGGGCTACACCTTC.

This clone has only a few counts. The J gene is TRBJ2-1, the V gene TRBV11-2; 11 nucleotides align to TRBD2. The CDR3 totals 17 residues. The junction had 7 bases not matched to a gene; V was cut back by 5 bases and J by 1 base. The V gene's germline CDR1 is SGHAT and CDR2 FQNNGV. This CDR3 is CASSQTIAGGSYNEQFF. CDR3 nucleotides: TGTGCCAGCAGCCAGACGATAGCGGGAGGGTCCTACAATGAGCAGTTCTTC.

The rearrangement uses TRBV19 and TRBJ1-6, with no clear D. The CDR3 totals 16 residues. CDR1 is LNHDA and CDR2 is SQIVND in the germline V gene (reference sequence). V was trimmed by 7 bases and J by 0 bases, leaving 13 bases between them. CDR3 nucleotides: TGTGCCAGTACCGCCAGGCTAAGCTCCTATAATTCACCCCTCCACTTT. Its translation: CASTARLSSYNSPLHF.

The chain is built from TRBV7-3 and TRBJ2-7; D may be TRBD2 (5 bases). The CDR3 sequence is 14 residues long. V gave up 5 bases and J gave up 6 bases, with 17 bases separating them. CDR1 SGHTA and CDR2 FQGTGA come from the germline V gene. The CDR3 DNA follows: TGTGCCAGCAGCCCCAACGAGGGTACCGCCGAGCAGTACTTC. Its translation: CASSPNEGTAEQYF.